The present T cell receptor beta chain was sequenced within a study of blood T cell repertoires in COVID-19. As for the study in general: Samples representing acute and convalescent COVID-19 were sourced from the United States, Italy and Spain.

Original handling: Amplification of reference gene primers was used by the study to estimate nucleated cell counts. TCRdb's table, derived via immunoSEQ multiplex PCR, lists solely in-frame clones and lacks some. The DNA gave D and trimming, while V, J and clone size come from that table. The sample lists 200,000 to 250,000 clones, 65% to 90% seen once, with 6.5% to 9% in the top ten. The source material was peripheral blood. The TCR was taken from a woman aged 45 to 65 with acute or convalescent COVID-19.

The CDR3 protein is CASSFSGTGNTIYF. Here the CDR3 DNA reads TGTGCCAGCAGTTTTTCGGGGACTGGAAACACCATATATTTT. The chain uses TRBV28 and TRBJ1-3; D not resolved. The germline V gene has CDR1 MDHEN and CDR2 SYDVKM. V dropped 3 bases and J dropped 2 bases, with 8 bases sitting between them. This CDR3 contains 14 residues.